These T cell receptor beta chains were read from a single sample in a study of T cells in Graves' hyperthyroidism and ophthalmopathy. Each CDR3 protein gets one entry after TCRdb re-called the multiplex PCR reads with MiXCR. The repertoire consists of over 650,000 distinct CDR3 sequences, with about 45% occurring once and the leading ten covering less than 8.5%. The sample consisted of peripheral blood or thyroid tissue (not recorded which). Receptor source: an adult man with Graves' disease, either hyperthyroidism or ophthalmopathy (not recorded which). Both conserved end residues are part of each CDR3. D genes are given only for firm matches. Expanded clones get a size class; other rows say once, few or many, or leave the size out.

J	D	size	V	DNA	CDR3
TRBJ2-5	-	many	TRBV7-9	TGTGCCAGCAGCTTAGTGTCTGGGGGCGCGGGTACCCAGTACTTC	CASSLVSGGAGTQYF
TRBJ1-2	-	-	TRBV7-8	TGTGCCAGCAGCCCCACGAGCACCAGGTTGACCTATGGCTACACCTTC	CASSPTSTRLTYGYTF
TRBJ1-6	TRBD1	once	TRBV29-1	TGCAGCGCCCGGGACAGCAATAATTCACCCCTCCACTTT	CSARDSNNSPLHF
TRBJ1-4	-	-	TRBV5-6	TGTGCCAGCAGCTTGCCAGATAGAAATGAAAAACTGTTTTTT	CASSLPDRNEKLFF
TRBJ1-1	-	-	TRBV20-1	TGCAGTGCTATTGAGAGGGAAGCTTTCTTT	CSAIEREAFF
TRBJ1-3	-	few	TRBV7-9	TGTGCCAGCAGCTCCTACGGCGTCCGCTCTGGAAACACCATATATTTT	CASSSYGVRSGNTIYF
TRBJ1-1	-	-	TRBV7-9	TGTGCCGGCAGCCGAACCGGCCGGGGGGCGCCGACTGAAGCTTTCTTT	CAGSRTGRGAPTEAFF
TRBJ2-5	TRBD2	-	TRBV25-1	TGTGCCAGCAGTGCCCTGACTAGCGTTAAGACCCAGTACTTC	CASSALTSVKTQYF
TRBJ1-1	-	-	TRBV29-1	TGCAGCGTTGATCGGGGGGATGGCTACACTGAAGCTTTCTTT	CSVDRGDGYTEAFF
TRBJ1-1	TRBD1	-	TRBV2	TGTGCCAGCTCGACCGAGACAGGGACGACCACTGAAGCTTTCTTT	CASSTETGTTTEAFF
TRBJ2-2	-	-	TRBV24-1	TGTGCCACCAGTGACGAGAGGACAGGGGAGCTGTTTTTT	CATSDERTGELFF
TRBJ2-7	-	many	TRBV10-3	TGTGCCAGCAGTGAGGGGACGGGGGAGTACGAGCAGTACTTC	CASSEGTGEYEQYF
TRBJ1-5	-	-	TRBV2	TGTGCCAGCAGTGAAGGACCTCTTGACATCTATAGCAATCAGCCCCAGCATTTT	CASSEGPLDIYSNQPQHF
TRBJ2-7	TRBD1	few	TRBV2	TGTGCCAGCAGTCGAGATCCGGGACAGAGCTACGAGCAGTACTTC	CASSRDPGQSYEQYF
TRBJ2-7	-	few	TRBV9	TGTGCCAGCAGCGTAGGCCCTATCAAGAACTACGAGCAGTACTTC	CASSVGPIKNYEQYF
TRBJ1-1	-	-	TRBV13	TGTGCCAGCAGCTTATGGTCCAGGGAAGTAGCTGAAGCTTTCTTT	CASSLWSREVAEAFF
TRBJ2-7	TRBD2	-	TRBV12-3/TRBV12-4	TGTGCCAGCAGCGGGGGGTATACCTACGAGCAGTACTTC	CASSGGYTYEQYF
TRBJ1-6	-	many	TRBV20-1	TGCAGTGCTAGGTTGTCCTCCTATAATTCACCCCTCCACTTT	CSARLSSYNSPLHF
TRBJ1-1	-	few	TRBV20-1	TGCAGTGCTAGATACGGGGGCGAAACTGAAGCTTTCTTT	CSARYGGETEAFF
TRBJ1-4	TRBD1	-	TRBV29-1	TGCAGCGCGGCAGGGGGCGTAAAGGAAAAACTGTTTTTT	CSAAGGVKEKLFF
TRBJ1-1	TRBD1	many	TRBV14	TGTGCCAGCAGCCAAGAGAGGGGGCTTCGGGCTTTCTTT	CASSQERGLRAFF
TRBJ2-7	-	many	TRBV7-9	TGTGCCAGCAGCCGACAGTCCTACGAGCAGTACTTC	CASSRQSYEQYF
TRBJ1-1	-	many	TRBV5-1	TGTGCCAGCAGCCTGGACACGGGGAACACTGAAGCTTTCTTT	CASSLDTGNTEAFF
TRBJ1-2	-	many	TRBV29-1	TGCAGCGTTCCATTAGGCGGGATCCTCTATGGCTACACCTTC	CSVPLGGILYGYTF
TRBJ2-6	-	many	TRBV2	TGTGCCAGCACCAAATCTGGGGCCAACGTCCTGACTTTC	CASTKSGANVLTF
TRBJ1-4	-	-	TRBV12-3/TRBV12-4	TGTGCCAGCAGTTACCAAGGGGGGGAAAAACTGTTTTTT	CASSYQGGEKLFF
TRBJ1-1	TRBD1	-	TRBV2	TGTGCCAGCAGTGAGTCTCTCTTAGGCGGACAGGGGCCTCGGGAAGCTTTCTTT	CASSESLLGGQGPREAFF
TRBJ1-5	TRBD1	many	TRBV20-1	TGCAGTGCTAGAGGGGACAGGGGGCGCAATCAGCCCCAGCATTTT	CSARGDRGRNQPQHF
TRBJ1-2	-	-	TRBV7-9	TGTGCCAGTAGTCCCGAAATTCGCAGGGCGGTCTATGGCTACACCTTC	CASSPEIRRAVYGYTF